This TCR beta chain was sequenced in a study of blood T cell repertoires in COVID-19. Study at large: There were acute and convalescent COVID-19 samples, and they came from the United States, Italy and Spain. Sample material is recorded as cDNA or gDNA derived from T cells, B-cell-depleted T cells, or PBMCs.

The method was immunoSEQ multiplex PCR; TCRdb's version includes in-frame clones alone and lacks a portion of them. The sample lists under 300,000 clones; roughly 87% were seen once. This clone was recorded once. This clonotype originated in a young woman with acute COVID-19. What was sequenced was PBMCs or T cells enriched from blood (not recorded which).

The CDR3 protein is CASSLGRQITNEQFF. The CDR3 DNA reads TGTGCCAGCAGCCTAGGACGACAGATTACAAATGAGCAGTTCTTC. This sequence joins TRBV5-8 and TRBJ2-1; maybe TRBD1 (5 bases). The ends were cut back, 4 bases at V and 7 bases at J, with 18 bases in the middle. This CDR3 spans 15 amino acids. CDR1 and CDR2 from the germline V gene are SGHTS and YDEGEE.